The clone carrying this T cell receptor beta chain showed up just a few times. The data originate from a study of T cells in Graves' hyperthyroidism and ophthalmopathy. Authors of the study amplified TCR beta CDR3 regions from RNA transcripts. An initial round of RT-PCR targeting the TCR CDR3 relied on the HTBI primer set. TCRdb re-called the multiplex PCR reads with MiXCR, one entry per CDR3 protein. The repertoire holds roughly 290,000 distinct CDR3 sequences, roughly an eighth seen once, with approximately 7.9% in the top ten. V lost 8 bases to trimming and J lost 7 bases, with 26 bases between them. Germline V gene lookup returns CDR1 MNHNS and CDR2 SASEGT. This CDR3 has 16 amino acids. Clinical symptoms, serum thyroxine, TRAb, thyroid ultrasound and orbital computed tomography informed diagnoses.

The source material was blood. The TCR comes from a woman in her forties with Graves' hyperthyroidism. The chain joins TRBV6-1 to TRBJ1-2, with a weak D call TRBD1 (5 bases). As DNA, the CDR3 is TGTGCCAGCCGCATGGGACGAGGGGCGCAGCCAGGTGGCTACACCTTC. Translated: CASRMGRGAQPGGYTF.